The entry below describes one T cell receptor beta chain. This entry belongs to a study of molecular identifiers for immune sequencing clone quantification. Study context: Replicates split RNA from around 18,000 or 91,000 naive CD8 cells five ways, and the researchers sequenced four portions.

The V and J ends lost 4 bases and 6 bases, in that order; junction bases with no gene match: 6. CDR3 size: 12 residues. Germline-derived CDR1 and CDR2 are SQVTM and ANQGSEA. As CD8+CD4-CCR7+CD45RA+ cells, naive CD8 T cells were sorted. A single record per CDR3 protein comes from TCRdb applying MiXCR to the PCR reads. The sample includes about 300,000 distinct CDR3 sequences, over 20% seen only once; the top ten take approximately 0.83%. The material sequenced was naive CD8+ T cells from blood, with Jurkat cell RNA spiked in. Specified subset: FACS-sorted CD8+CD4-CCR7+CD45RA+ naive T cells. The V gene is TRBV29-1, the J gene TRBJ2-7; TRBD1 matches at 7 bases. This sequence was found in a human donor in good health. Some libraries in this study had Jurkat cell RNA spiked in. In DNA form, the CDR3 reads TGCAGCGTTGGGACAGGAAGCTGCGAGCAGTACTTC. Amino acids: CSVGTGSCEQYF.